Each of the 27 T cell receptor beta chains below was sequenced from the same sample in a study of T cells in Graves' hyperthyroidism and ophthalmopathy. From RNA transcripts, TCR beta CDR3 regions were amplified. In the first-round RT-PCR of the TCR CDR3, the HTBI primer set was used. TCRdb reprocessed the multiplex PCR reads via MiXCR and lists one record per CDR3 protein. In the table there are about 46,000 distinct CDR3 sequences, roughly 49% of which are singletons. The specimen sequenced was peripheral blood or thyroid tissue (not recorded which). Source of these receptors: a woman between 45 and 65 years old with Graves' hyperthyroidism.

In its sample, this clonotype was seen many times. The V gene is TRBV6-2 or TRBV6-3, the J gene TRBJ2-6; D gene ambiguous. Per germline, CDR1 MNHEY and CDR2 SVGEGT. Trimming removed 7 bases at V and 0 bases at J, with 7 bases between. This CDR3 has 14 residues. Here the CDR3 reads CASKILSGANVLTF. The DNA of the CDR3 is TGTGCCAGCAAAATTCTCTCTGGGGCCAACGTCCTGACTTTC.

The rearrangement uses TRBV12-3 or TRBV12-4 and TRBJ1-3; D not certain. With 6 bases removed from V and 2 bases from J, the gap between germline ends came to 14 bases. This CDR3 is built from 15 residues. The DNA for the CDR3 is TGTGCCAGCAGCAGCAGCCAGGACGCTGGAAACACCATATATTTT. It encodes CASSSSQDAGNTIYF.

The gene calls are TRBV6-1 and TRBJ2-5; D is ambiguous. Germline lookup yields CDR1 MNHNS and CDR2 SASEGT. CDR3 length: 18 amino acids. The V and J ends lost 3 bases and 3 bases respectively, with 23 bases between them. The CDR3 DNA follows: TGTGCCAGCAGTGAGTTTGGCAGGTGGGCCCCCCGGGAAGAGACCCAGTACTTC. Translating gives CASSEFGRWAPREETQYF.

The chain uses TRBV11-2 and TRBJ2-5; 15 bases match TRBD2. Per the germline V gene, CDR1 is SGHAT and CDR2 is FQNNGV. V dropped 1 base and J dropped 5; count of bases not matched to a gene: 8. CDR3 length: 18 residues. The CDR3 DNA is TGTGCCAGCAGCTTAGGTGGACTAGCGGGAGGGCCTGGGGAGACCCAGTACTTC. The encoded protein is CASSLGGLAGGPGETQYF.

As regards this clonotype: Just one base apart from a much larger clone, this may be a read error. The genes are TRBV27 and TRBJ2-5, with 9 bases that match TRBD1. V trimming: 5 bases; J trimming: 6 bases; junction bases outside the gene matches: 13. The germline CDR1 and CDR2 sequences are MNHEY and SMNVEV (reference sequence). This CDR3 spans 16 amino acids. CDR3 sequence: CASSPGQGVGEKTQYF. In nucleotides, the CDR3 is TGTGCCAGCAGTCCGGGACAGGGAGTGGGGGAAAAGACCCAGTACTTC.

This clonotype was seen once. The gene calls are TRBV7-9 and TRBJ1-2; tentatively, D is TRBD1 (6 bases). Trimming cost V 5 bases and J 8 bases, with 15 bases left between them. Germline CDR1 is SEHNR and CDR2 is FQNEAQ (reference sequence). This CDR3 has 13 amino acids. The CDR3 coding sequence is TGTGCCAGCAGCCTAAAGCACAGGGACGGCTACACCTTC. Its protein product is CASSLKHRDGYTF.

With respect to this clonotype: A read error may be the cause here, since a much bigger clone is one base away. The V and J genes are TRBV6-5 and TRBJ1-2, with D possibly matching TRBD1 (5 bases). Germline values: CDR1 MNHEY, CDR2 SVGAGI. V gave up 5 bases and J gave up 4 bases, with 14 bases separating them. The CDR3 has 14 amino acids. CDR3 DNA: TGTGCCAGCAGTACAGCAGGGTCCTCCTATGGCTACACCTTC. Translation: CASSTAGSSYGYTF.

This clonotype appeared many times. The junction departs from germline at one end; a sequencing error may be responsible. V and J are TRBV10-2 and TRBJ2-3; 7 bases line up with TRBD2. Germline CDR1 is WSHSY and CDR2 is SAAADI. The CDR3 length is 14 residues. CDR3 residues: CASKRDYRADTQCF. The CDR3 coding sequence is TGCGCCAGCAAAAGGGACTACCGGGCAGATACGCAGTGTTTT.

This clonotype was seen repeatedly, ten times or more. The rearrangement uses TRBV29-1 and TRBJ2-3; 7 positions match TRBD2. The CDR3 contains 14 residues. The junction had 8 bases not matched to a gene; V was cut back by 4 bases and J by 4 bases. The V gene's germline CDR1 is SQVTM and CDR2 ANQGSEA. CDR3 region: CSVGSGGGADTQYF. Here the CDR3 DNA reads TGCAGCGTTGGGTCGGGAGGAGGGGCAGATACGCAGTATTTT.

V is TRBV29-1 and J is TRBJ1-1, with TRBD1 matching over 7 bases. Germline V CDR1 and CDR2: SQVTM, ANQGSEA. There are 13 residues in the CDR3. J was trimmed by 4 bases and V by 7 bases; bases with no gene match: 9. The CDR3 protein is CSAGQGVGTEAFF. CDR3 nucleotide sequence: TGCAGCGCGGGCCAGGGGGTGGGCACTGAAGCTTTCTTT.

In the case of this clonotype: The junction does not match germline at one end; this may be a read error. This chain connects TRBV6-2 or TRBV6-3 to TRBJ1-1; 9 bases line up with TRBD1. The CDR3 runs 12 residues. Germline V gene data show CDR1 as MNHEY and CDR2 as SVGEGT. The CDR3 coding sequence is TGTGCCAGCAGTTCCAACAGGGGGCGGTCTTCCTTT. As protein: CASSSNRGRSSF.

The rearrangement uses TRBV7-3 and TRBJ2-5; the D gene is possibly TRBD1 (6 bases). V shed 6 bases and J shed 2 bases, with 28 bases lying between them. Per germline, CDR1 SGHTA and CDR2 FQGTGA. There are 19 residues in the CDR3. The CDR3 spells CASSRRIDRPGDTQETQYF. In DNA form, the CDR3 reads TGTGCCAGCAGTCGGAGAATCGACAGACCTGGGGACACTCAAGAGACCCAGTACTTC.

The rearrangement links TRBV7-9 to TRBJ1-5; 12 bases agree with TRBD1. The germline V gene has CDR1 SEHNR and CDR2 FQNEAQ (reference sequence). The J segment lost 7 bases and the V segment lost 4 bases, leaving 5 bases of the junction unmatched. The CDR3 has 15 amino acids. Written as DNA, the CDR3 is TGTGCCAGCAGCTCTGGGACAGGGGGCGAACAGCCCCAGCATTTT. Encoded protein: CASSSGTGGEQPQHF. Full variable domain (rest looked up from reference TRBV7-9 and TRBJ1-5): DTGVSQNPRHKITKRGQNVTFRCDPISEHNRLYWYRQTLGQGPEFLTYFQNEAQLEKSRLLSDRFSAERPKGSFSTLEIQRTEQGDSAMYLCASSSGTGGEQPQHFGDGTRLSIL.

There are many counts of this clonotype. The J gene is TRBJ2-2, the V gene TRBV10-3; D unresolved. Germline V gene lookup returns CDR1 ENHRY and CDR2 SYGVKD. Trimming stripped 6 bases from V and 9 bases from J, with 11 bases between. The CDR3 loop spans 12 amino acids. CDR3 protein: CAISERGWELFF. CDR3 coding DNA: TGTGCCATCAGCGAGAGAGGTTGGGAGCTGTTTTTT.

The V call is TRBV15, the J call TRBJ2-1; the D is unclear. V was pared by 4 bases and J by 7 bases, with 8 bases between. CDR3 length: 12 residues. Germline V CDR1 and CDR2: LNHNV, YYDKDF (reference sequence). The CDR3 DNA sequence: TGTGCCACCAGCAATTCTGGGAATGAGCAGTTCTTC. This codes for CATSNSGNEQFF.

The chain joins TRBV7-2 to TRBJ2-5, with TRBD1 as a possible D gene (6 bases). V lost 3 bases to trimming and J lost 2 bases, with 16 bases between them. The germline V gene has CDR1 SGHTA and CDR2 FQGNSA. This CDR3 is built from 16 residues. The CDR3 loop is CASSFAVGAVQETQYF. The CDR3 nucleotides read TGTGCCAGCAGCTTTGCGGTGGGGGCAGTACAAGAGACCCAGTACTTC.

The chain employs TRBV10-3 and TRBJ1-2, with no clear D. This CDR3 has 14 amino acids. V dropped 4 bases and J dropped 0 bases, with 9 bases sitting between them. Germline lookup yields CDR1 ENHRY and CDR2 SYGVKD. The CDR3 nucleotides are TGTGCCATCAGTGGTCTCGGGTCTAACTATGGCTACACCTTC. It encodes CAISGLGSNYGYTF.

The sample holds one count of this clonotype. The chain employs TRBV2 and TRBJ2-5, with 8 bases lining up with TRBD2. The germline V gene encodes CDR1 SNHLY and CDR2 FYNNEI. The ends lost 9 bases at V and 0 bases at J; junction bases unmatched: 6. This CDR3 has 14 residues. The CDR3 DNA reads TGTGCCAGAGGGGGTAGCGGGAACCAAGAGACCCAGTACTTC. This sequence encodes CARGGSGNQETQYF.

This clonotype was counted a single time. This chain connects TRBV24-1 to TRBJ1-3; no firm D call. Germline loops: CDR1 KGHDR, CDR2 SFDVKD. CDR3 size: 13 residues. The ends were cut back, 9 bases at V and 3 bases at J, with 11 bases in the middle. CDR3 sequence reads: CATEDSGGNTIYF. The CDR3 DNA reads as TGTGCCACCGAAGATAGTGGTGGAAACACCATATATTTT.

This clonotype showed up many times. In nucleotides, the CDR3 is TGCAGTGCTAGAGATTTGGGGTCGTCATACAGGTATCAAGAGACCCAGTACTTC. Translated: CSARDLGSSYRYQETQYF. The chain combines TRBV20-1 with TRBJ2-5; a weak D match, TRBD1 (5 bases). This CDR3 contains 18 residues. Trimming removed 0 bases from V and 2 bases from J, with 22 bases in between. Germline V gene data show CDR1 as DFQATT and CDR2 as SNEGSKA (reference sequence).

The V and J genes are TRBV20-1 and TRBJ1-2; TRBD1 aligns across 8 bases. Trimming took 3 bases from V and 5 from J; bases not matched to a gene: 5. Germline V gene lookup returns CDR1 DFQATT and CDR2 SNEGSKA (reference sequence). This CDR3 region has 13 residues. The CDR3 DNA sequence: TGCAGTGCTAGCCCAGGGGGCTGGTATGGCTACACCTTC. Amino acids: CSASPGGWYGYTF.

The genes are TRBV10-1 and TRBJ2-7; 8 positions match TRBD1. The CDR3 runs to 16 residues. The junction had 18 bases not matched to a gene; V was cut back by 9 bases and J by 5 bases. The germline CDR1 and CDR2 sequences are WNHNN and SYGVQD (reference sequence). The CDR3 DNA reads TGCGCCAGTCCGGGGCAGGGGGCTGCGGAAGCCCACGAGCAGTACTTC. Protein: CASPGQGAAEAHEQYF.

The chain couples TRBV29-1 to TRBJ1-4, with D unclear. V lost 4 bases and J lost 6, with 15 bases in between. From germline, CDR1 is SQVTM and CDR2 ANQGSEA. The CDR3 consists of 14 residues. The CDR3, as DNA: TGCAGCGTTGGGGTAAACACCGGGGATGAAAAACTGTTTTTT. Residues: CSVGVNTGDEKLFF.

J is TRBJ2-7 and V is TRBV7-3; TRBD2 aligns across 9 bases. Germline loops: CDR1 SGHTA, CDR2 FQGTGA. V shed 5 bases and J 2 bases; nucleotides not matched to a gene: 4. This CDR3 is built from 14 residues. CDR3 sequence reads: CASSRVAGAYEQYF. CDR3 in DNA: TGTGCCAGCAGCCGGGTAGCGGGAGCCTACGAGCAGTACTTC.

To note about this clonotype: An end of the junction differs from the germline gene, which may be a read error. The chain is built from TRBV7-3 and TRBJ1-1, with D uncertain. This CDR3 spans 12 amino acids. Germline loops: CDR1 SGHTA, CDR2 FQGTGA. The CDR3 DNA follows: TGTGCCAGCAGGGGTCCGAACGCTGAAGCTTTCTTC. This gives the protein CASRGPNAEAFF.

This clonotype was detected only a few times. The gene calls are TRBV29-1 and TRBJ1-1, with 7 bases fitting TRBD1. The CDR3 is made up of 13 amino acids. The germline CDR1 and CDR2 sequences are SQVTM and ANQGSEA. The V and J ends lost 1 base and 5 bases, in that order; junction bases with no gene match: 4. The CDR3 region has the DNA TGCAGCGTTGAAGCCGACAGGGCAACTGAAGCTTTCTTT. It codes for CSVEADRATEAFF.

This clonotype was seen ten or more times. This chain joins TRBV12-3 or TRBV12-4 and TRBJ1-3, with D tentatively TRBD1 (5 bases). V lost 6 bases to trimming and J lost 4 bases, with 10 bases between them. CDR3 length equals 13 residues. The CDR3 region is CASRRGAGNTIYF. The DNA for the CDR3 is TGTGCCAGCAGAAGAGGGGCAGGAAACACCATATATTTT.